This T cell receptor (beta chain) derives from a study of identical twins. TCRdb analysed the 5' RACE reads with MiXCR anew, one entry per CDR3 protein. This sample carries under 900,000 distinct CDR3 sequences, about 12% of them seen once, and the ten largest clones take around 1.5%. This clonotype has more than one count but fewer than ten. The antigen remains unidentified. Study conclusions and caveats: Cord blood beta clonotypes that were abundant carried fewer insertions, and memory repertoires showed no such trend.

Germline V gene sequence: CDR1 LNHDA, CDR2 SQIVND (reference sequence). V lost 7 bases, J lost 4 bases, and 19 bases lay in between. This CDR3 spans 15 amino acids. These data were also filed under a second study, of yellow fever vaccine responses in identical twins.

The material sequenced was PBMCs. The chain combines TRBV19 with TRBJ1-2, with a possible D match to TRBD1 (5 bases). The clonotype was recovered from a woman in her late teens or twenties in good health. CDR3 amino acids: CASTRSGGPRYGYTF. The CDR3 DNA follows: TGTGCCAGTACCCGTAGTGGGGGTCCTCGCTATGGCTACACCTTC.